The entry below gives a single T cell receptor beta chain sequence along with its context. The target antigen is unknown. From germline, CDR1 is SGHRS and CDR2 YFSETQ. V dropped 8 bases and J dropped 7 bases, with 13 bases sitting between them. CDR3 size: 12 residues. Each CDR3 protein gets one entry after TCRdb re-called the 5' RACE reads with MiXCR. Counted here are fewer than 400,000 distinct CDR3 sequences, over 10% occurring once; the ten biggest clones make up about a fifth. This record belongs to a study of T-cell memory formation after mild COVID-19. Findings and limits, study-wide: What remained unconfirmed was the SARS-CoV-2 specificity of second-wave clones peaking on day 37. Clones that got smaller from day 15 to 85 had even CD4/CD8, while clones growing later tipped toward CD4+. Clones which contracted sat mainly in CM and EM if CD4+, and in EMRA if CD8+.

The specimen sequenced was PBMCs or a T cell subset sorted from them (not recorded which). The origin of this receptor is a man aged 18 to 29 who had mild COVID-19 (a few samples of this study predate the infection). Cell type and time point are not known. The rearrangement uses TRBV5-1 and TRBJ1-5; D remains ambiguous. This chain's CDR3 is CARRADKQPQHF. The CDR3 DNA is TGCGCCAGGCGGGCGGATAAGCAGCCCCAGCATTTT.